The source of this T cell receptor (beta chain) is a study of cytomegalovirus exposure and HLA in healthy donors. TCRdb keeps only in-frame clones here, not all; method: immunoSEQ multiplex PCR. The sample lists tens of thousands of clones; about nine tenths were seen once. V shed 6 bases, J shed 5 bases, and the junction held 10 bases outside the gene matches. This CDR3 has 15 amino acids. Per the germline V gene, CDR1 is MDHEN and CDR2 is SYDVKM. This chain joins TRBV28 and TRBJ1-2; 9 bases align to TRBD1. The TCR sequence derives from a woman aged 18-29 years in good health and CMV-seropositive. Sequencing input: PBMCs. CDR3 DNA sequence: TGTGCCAGCAGCGTTCCGACAGGGGGTAAATATGGCTACACCTTC. Its translation is CASSVPTGGKYGYTF.